The 29 T cell receptor beta chains reported below all come from one sample, sequenced in a study of blood T cell repertoires in COVID-19. Method: immunoSEQ multiplex PCR; TCRdb's copy keeps in-frame clones and lacks some. This repertoire shows roughly 97,000 clones, 70% to 85% found once; its top ten account for approximately 3.6%. The sample was peripheral blood. These receptors were collected from a woman older than 75 with active or convalescent COVID-19.

The chain combines TRBV7-3 with TRBJ1-2; no definite D call. The CDR3 covers 17 residues. V dropped 5 bases and J dropped 3 bases, with 22 bases sitting between them. The germline V gene has CDR1 SGHTA and CDR2 FQGTGA. The CDR3 bases are TGTGCCAGCAGCCGAACTTTTCCGGGAACGTGGGACTATGGCTACACCTTC. This translates into CASSRTFPGTWDYGYTF.

V usage is TRBV6-5 and J usage is TRBJ1-1; the D gene is possibly TRBD1 (6 bases). This CDR3 is 15 amino acids long. CDR1 and CDR2 from the germline V gene are MNHEY and SVGAGI. Trimming took 6 bases from V and 2 from J, leaving 16 bases between them. This chain's CDR3 is CASRAPRGFNTEAFF. Here the CDR3 DNA reads TGTGCCAGCAGGGCCCCCAGGGGATTTAACACTGAAGCTTTCTTT.

The chain recombines TRBV27 with TRBJ1-2; the match to TRBD1 covers 7 bases. Germline V gene sequence: CDR1 MNHEY, CDR2 SMNVEV (reference sequence). Trimming cost V 3 bases and J 1 base; bases outside gene matches: 17. The CDR3 totals 19 residues. The CDR3 nucleotides read TGTGCCAGCAGTTTTTCCCGGACAGGTCAAAGGGGCTATAACTATGGCTACACCTTC. Encoded protein: CASSFSRTGQRGYNYGYTF.

The chain couples TRBV6-5 to TRBJ1-5; D is possibly TRBD1 (6 bases). The CDR3 spans 14 residues. Trimming left V 5 bases short and J 3 bases short, with 11 bases between. The germline V gene has CDR1 MNHEY and CDR2 SVGAGI. Here the CDR3 reads CASSRGGNNQPQHF. The CDR3 DNA is TGTGCCAGCAGTAGGGGGGGGAACAATCAGCCCCAGCATTTT.

This chain connects TRBV19 to TRBJ2-5, with TRBD1 matching over 9 bases. The CDR3 has 14 residues. Trimming removed 4 bases from V and 5 bases from J; junction bases left unmatched: 5. Germline V CDR1 and CDR2: LNHDA, SQIVND (reference sequence). In nucleotides, the CDR3 is TGTGCCAGTAGTAGAGACAGGGGGTTGGAGACCCAGTACTTC. It encodes CASSRDRGLETQYF.

The V and J genes are TRBV7-2 and TRBJ1-2; maybe TRBD1 (6 bases). The germline gives CDR1 SGHTA, CDR2 FQGNSA. With 1 base removed from V and 8 bases from J, the gap between germline ends came to 17 bases. The CDR3 is made up of 15 amino acids. The CDR3 region has the DNA TGTGCCAGCAGCTTAGATTTCGGCAGGGGCGAAGGCTACACCTTC. Translation: CASSLDFGRGEGYTF.

This clone was picked up one time. This chain uses TRBV15 with TRBJ1-3, with D hard to call. V was trimmed by 2 bases and J by 2 bases, leaving 7 bases between them. The length of the CDR3 is 14 residues. Germline CDR1 is LNHNV and CDR2 is YYDKDF (reference sequence). The CDR3 spells CATSRSSTGNTIYF. The CDR3 DNA reads TGTGCCACCAGCAGATCGAGTACTGGAAACACCATATATTTT.

The chain links TRBV6-2 or TRBV6-3 to TRBJ1-1, with D unresolved. The CDR3 runs 14 residues. Germline lookup yields CDR1 MNHEY and CDR2 SVGEGT. Trimming stripped 0 bases from V and 5 bases from J, with 10 bases between. The CDR3 here is CASSYSEGTTEAFF. The CDR3 bases are TGTGCCAGCAGTTACTCGGAGGGTACGACTGAAGCTTTCTTT.

This clone has just one count. The chain employs TRBV6-2 or TRBV6-3 and TRBJ1-1; D remains ambiguous. This CDR3 is built from 18 residues. V lost 0 bases to trimming and J lost 5 bases, with 22 bases between them. In germline, CDR1 is MNHEY, CDR2 SVGEGT. Here the CDR3 DNA reads TGTGCCAGCAGTTACTCTTTCTGGGCCACAGTCAGAAGGACTGAAGCTTTCTTT. Its protein product is CASSYSFWATVRRTEAFF.

V and J are TRBV20-1 and TRBJ2-7; 7 bases fit TRBD1. From germline, CDR1 is DFQATT and CDR2 SNEGSKA (reference sequence). V was pared by 3 bases and J by 5 bases, with 13 bases of the junction left unmatched. This CDR3 is built from 15 residues. CDR3 protein: CSASAADRARDEQYF. The CDR3 coding sequence is TGCAGTGCTAGTGCCGCCGACAGGGCCAGGGACGAGCAGTACTTC.

This clone was detected only a few times. The gene calls are TRBV4-2 and TRBJ2-3, with D possibly matching TRBD2 (5 bases). V gave up 0 bases and J gave up 7 bases, with 11 bases separating them. In germline, CDR1 is LGHNA, CDR2 YNFKEQ. The CDR3 runs 14 residues. The CDR3 loop is CASSQDLGEYTQYF. The CDR3 bases are TGTGCCAGCAGCCAAGACCTCGGGGAGTATACGCAGTATTTT.

This chain links TRBV4-3 with TRBJ1-6; possible D gene TRBD1, 5 bases. Deletions cut 1 base from V and 5 bases from J, with 9 bases between. This CDR3 region has 15 residues. Germline-derived CDR1 and CDR2 are LGHNA and YSLEER. The CDR3 DNA reads as TGCGCCAGCAGCCAAGGGGGACTAAATAATTCACCCCTCCACTTT. The encoded protein is CASSQGGLNNSPLHF.

The chain links TRBV29-1 to TRBJ2-1; D is possibly TRBD2 (6 bases). CDR1 is SQVTM, CDR2 ANQGSEA, per germline. V dropped 1 base and J dropped 0 bases, with 16 bases sitting between them. This CDR3 comprises 17 residues. CDR3 sequence (DNA): TGCAGCGTTGAAGGTGTGGGGACGGAGGGCTCCTACAATGAGCAGTTCTTC. It translates to CSVEGVGTEGSYNEQFF.

Remarks on this clone: At one of its ends the junction is not consistent with the germline gene, which may arise from a read error. CDR3 region: CASSLGSGTEVGF. The CDR3 region has the DNA TGTGCCAGCAGCTTAGGCTCCGGGACAGAAGTCGGCTTT. This sequence joins TRBV11-3 and TRBJ1-1; 7 nucleotides match TRBD1. The CDR3 contains 13 residues. CDR1 and CDR2 (germline): SGHNT, YENEEA.

This chain links TRBV12-3 or TRBV12-4 with TRBJ2-7, with 10 bases identical to TRBD1. The J segment lost 4 bases and the V segment lost 6 bases, leaving 3 bases of the junction unmatched. CDR3 length equals 13 residues. The chain's CDR3 is CASRGQGRYEQYF. The DNA for the CDR3 is TGTGCCAGCAGGGGACAGGGGAGGTACGAGCAGTACTTC.

This clone was seen a few times. J is TRBJ1-5 and V is TRBV3-1 (or the pseudogene TRBV3-2), with D tentatively TRBD1 (5 bases). The CDR3 is made up of 13 amino acids. The germline V gene has CDR1 LGHDT and CDR2 YNNKEL (reference sequence). Trimming took 1 base from V and 6 from J, leaving 7 bases between them. The CDR3 reads CASSQGTTQPQHF. CDR3 sequence (DNA): TGTGCCAGCAGCCAAGGGACAACTCAGCCCCAGCATTTT.

The rearrangement uses TRBV27 and TRBJ1-2; 10 bases are a match to TRBD1. Germline assignment: CDR1 MNHEY and CDR2 SMNVEV (reference sequence). The junction had 7 bases not matched to a gene; V was cut back by 6 bases and J by 6 bases. The CDR3 loop spans 14 amino acids. The CDR3 sequence is CASSRQGADDGYTF. Written as DNA, the CDR3 is TGTGCCAGCAGCCGACAGGGGGCTGACGATGGCTACACCTTC.

This clone was seen a single time. The chain is built from TRBV30 and TRBJ1-1, with a weak D call TRBD1 (6 bases). With 3 bases removed from V and 0 bases from J, the gap between germline ends came to 14 bases. Per the germline V gene, CDR1 is GTSNPN and CDR2 is SVGIG (reference sequence). The CDR3 has 15 residues. The CDR3, as DNA: TGTGCCTGGAGGCCCCCCGACAGGTTGAACACTGAAGCTTTCTTT. Residues: CAWRPPDRLNTEAFF.

This clone was detected only once. The genes are TRBV7-2 and TRBJ2-3; 8 bases are a match to TRBD2. Germline values: CDR1 SGHTA, CDR2 FQGNSA. This CDR3 comprises 14 residues. V was pared by 3 bases and J by 2 bases, with 1 base of the junction left unmatched. The CDR3, as DNA: TGTGCCAGCAGCTTTAGCGGGGCCACAGATACGCAGTATTTT. This codes for CASSFSGATDTQYF.

The chain recombines TRBV4-3 with TRBJ1-2, with D maybe TRBD1 (5 bases). V gave up 1 base and J gave up 5 bases, with 14 bases separating them. The CDR3 is 15 amino acids. Germline V gene data show CDR1 as LGHNA and CDR2 as YSLEER. The CDR3: CASSQGQQGGYGYTF. As DNA, the CDR3 is TGCGCCAGCAGCCAAGGGCAGCAGGGTGGTTATGGCTACACCTTC.

The rearrangement links TRBV3-1 (or the pseudogene TRBV3-2) to TRBJ1-4; the match to TRBD1 covers 8 bases. Germline V gene data show CDR1 as LGHDT and CDR2 as YNNKEL (reference sequence). Trimming at V came to 4 bases and at J to 6 bases, leaving 4 bases not matched to a gene. The CDR3 spans 14 residues. CDR3 nucleotides: TGTGCCAGCAGCCCAGGGACAGGTGATGAAAAACTGTTTTTT. Translating it yields CASSPGTGDEKLFF.

This clone was counted only a few times. The gene calls are TRBV2 and TRBJ1-6; D is undetermined. CDR1 SNHLY and CDR2 FYNNEI come from the germline V gene. The CDR3 sequence is 15 residues long. V was shortened by 2 bases and J by 8 bases, with 13 bases between the two germline ends. DNA for the CDR3: TGTGCCAGCAGTGAATCGGGGTTAGGCTATTCACCCCTCCACTTT. Its protein is CASSESGLGYSPLHF.

There are many counts of this clone. The V call is TRBV28, the J call TRBJ2-7; 8 nucleotides line up with TRBD1. The germline V gene has CDR1 MDHEN and CDR2 SYDVKM. CDR3 size: 16 residues. The junction had 8 bases not matched to a gene; V was cut back by 1 base and J by 3 bases. The DNA of the CDR3 is TGTGCCAGCAGTTTATTCACAGGGACAGGAGACTACGAGCAGTACTTC. It codes for CASSLFTGTGDYEQYF. The entire variable domain, with the rest obtained from reference TRBV28 and TRBJ2-7, is as follows: DVKVTQSSRYLVKRTGEKVFLECVQDMDHENMFWYRQDPGLGLRLIYFSYDVKMKEKGDIPEGYSVSREKKERFSLILESASTNQTSMYLCASSLFTGTGDYEQYFGPGTRLTVT.

The CDR3 DNA is TGTGCCAGCAGCCCCGGTCAGCGGGGCACTGAAGCTTTCTTT. Amino acid sequence: CASSPGQRGTEAFF. The V gene is TRBV7-6, the J gene TRBJ1-1, with unresolved D. Between the trimmed V and J ends, which lost 5 bases and 4 bases, there was a span of 14 bases. The germline CDR1 and CDR2 sequences are SGHVS and FNYEAQ. The CDR3 sequence is 14 residues long.

V gene TRBV5-1 combines with J gene TRBJ1-1, with 7 bases that match TRBD1. The CDR3 is made up of 14 amino acids. Germline V lookup: CDR1 SGHRS, CDR2 YFSETQ. The junction had 7 bases not matched to a gene; V was cut back by 4 bases and J by 4 bases. CDR3 loop: CASSPNRGGTEAFF. The CDR3 nucleotides are TGCGCCAGCAGCCCGAACAGGGGAGGCACTGAAGCTTTCTTT.

The chain has TRBV29-1 and TRBJ2-1; 14 positions agree with TRBD2. The CDR3 covers 19 residues. With V trimmed by 5 bases and J by 2 bases, 14 bases remained unmatched. Germline CDR1 and CDR2: SQVTM and ANQGSEA. CDR3 nucleotides: TGCAGCGTTCTCGGACTAGCGGGAGGCCATTCGGCCCCCTACAATGAGCAGTTCTTC. Its protein product is CSVLGLAGGHSAPYNEQFF.

The chain recombines TRBV3-1 (or the pseudogene TRBV3-2) with TRBJ2-1; D may be TRBD2 (5 bases). Germline assignment: CDR1 LGHDT and CDR2 YNNKEL (reference sequence). This CDR3 spans 16 amino acids. Trimming removed 1 base from V and 3 bases from J, with 13 bases in between. The CDR3 nucleotides read TGTGCCAGCAGCCAAGCAAGATTAGGACTCTACAATGAGCAGTTCTTC. Its translation: CASSQARLGLYNEQFF.

In this sample, this clone turned up once. This chain links TRBV10-3 with TRBJ2-3, with TRBD2 matching 15 bases. Germline V gene data show CDR1 as ENHRY and CDR2 as SYGVKD. This CDR3 is 19 amino acids long. The V segment lost 1 base and the J segment 2 bases; nucleotides outside the gene matches: 7. CDR3 bases: TGTGCCATCAGTGAGTGGGGGACTAGCGGGAGGCCAGTCACAGATACGCAGTATTTT. Protein product: CAISEWGTSGRPVTDTQYF.

The chain uses TRBV5-1 and TRBJ1-6; D gene unclear. This CDR3 spans 15 amino acids. Germline CDR1 is SGHRS and CDR2 is YFSETQ. V lost 4 bases, J lost 8 bases, and 16 bases lay in between. The CDR3 loop is CASSPGGGIDSPLHF. CDR3 DNA: TGCGCCAGCAGCCCCGGAGGTGGGATAGATTCACCCCTCCACTTT.